The sequence of this T cell receptor beta chain was determined in a study of blood T cell repertoires in COVID-19. Whole-study context: Collection of acute and convalescent COVID-19 samples took place in the United States, Italy and Spain.

The study assigned cohorts using participant-reported clinical history. Generated by immunoSEQ multiplex PCR, the TCRdb table keeps only in-frame clones and is missing some. This sample has approximately 260,000 clones, with approximately 84% found just once. Sequenced material: PBMCs or T cells enriched from blood (not recorded which). This clonotype was sampled from a woman aged 40 to 50 with acute COVID-19.

The CDR3 nucleotides are TGTGCCAGCAGCTTAACGGGTCGGCGGGAGTTCTACAATGAGCAGTTCTTC. This translates into CASSLTGRREFYNEQFF. The rearrangement uses TRBV7-8 and TRBJ2-1; the match to TRBD2 covers 7 bases. V lost 2 bases, J lost 3 bases, and 10 bases stayed unmatched. This CDR3 is built from 17 residues. CDR1 is SGHVS and CDR2 is FQNEAQ in the germline V gene.